What follows is one T cell receptor beta chain and its context. The target antigen is unknown. V was pared by 5 bases and J by 6 bases, with 7 bases of the junction left unmatched. This CDR3 has 15 residues. The germline gives CDR1 SGHAT, CDR2 FQNNGV. This sample was taken from a study of T cell responses to AZD1222 COVID-19 vaccine. Overall study results and limits: Two doses of AZD1222 preceded a rise in Spike-specific TCR breadth and depth. In a largely white British group with more females than males, clonal diversity was possibly underestimated. Only a handful of AZD1222 recipients, more than five in all, had baseline seropositivity. As reported, nearly half of all spike-specific TCRs target variant regions that are unmutated.

Assay: immunoSEQ multiplex PCR; the TCRdb copy retains only in-frame clones and omits some. The sample has approximately 80,000 clones, 70% to 90% seen once; the top ten hold 3.4%. The source of this sequence is an adult who received the AZD1222 COVID-19 vaccine. This chain joins TRBV11-2 and TRBJ2-1; 10 bases match TRBD2. The sample in question was peripheral blood, obtained 28 days after the second AZD1222 dose. In DNA, the CDR3 is TGTGCCAGCAGCCGTACTAGCGGGGACTTCAATGAGCAGTTCTTC. Amino acids: CASSRTSGDFNEQFF.